This TCR beta chain comes out of a study of CD8 T cells in Susac syndrome. With respect to this clonotype: Its specificity is unknown.

In contrast to the negatively isolated CD8+ and CD4+ T cells, TEMRA cells were FACS-enriched. Study outcomes and limitations: The study recognized that the number of individuals in its TCR sequencing and HLA analysis was relatively small.

CDR1 and CDR2 from the germline V gene are SQVTM and ANQGSEA. The germline V and J ends were trimmed by 4 bases and 0 bases, with 7 bases remaining between them. The length of the CDR3 is 13 residues. Reverse transcription of about 0.5 to 1 ug RNA was performed with random hexamers. Amplification of the TCR beta CDR3 was carried out by immunoSEQ multiplex PCR, which spanned a total of 54 Vbeta and 13 Jbeta segments. Each CDR3 protein gets one entry after TCRdb re-called the immunoSEQ multiplex PCR reads with MiXCR. This table holds about 85,000 distinct CDR3 sequences, roughly 94% found once. This receptor was obtained from a human donor with Susac syndrome. This chain joins TRBV29-1 and TRBJ2-1; D might be TRBD2 (6 bases). Sequenced input: CD8+ T cells from PBMCs. The CDR3 loop reads CSVAGSSYNEQFF. In DNA form, the CDR3 reads TGCAGCGTTGCCGGGAGCTCCTACAATGAGCAGTTCTTC.